The 5 T cell receptor beta chains presented below share a single source sample, sequenced in a study of CD8+CD57+ T cells in acquired aplastic anemia. TCR beta VDJ and CDR3 were profiled, and genomic DNA was the template. TCRdb fed the reads into MiXCR, producing one record per CDR3 protein. The sample contains 55,000 to 80,000 distinct CDR3 sequences, 45% to 55% of which appear only once. Specimen: sorted CD4+, CD8+, or CD8+CD57+ T cells (not recorded which) from PBMCs. These receptor sequences come from a human donor in good health, serving as a control.

The rearrangement links TRBV6-1 to TRBJ1-2; D gene unclear. Germline V gives CDR1 MNHNS, CDR2 SASEGT. The ends were cut back, 1 base at V and 3 bases at J, with 9 bases in the middle. The CDR3 runs 14 residues. The DNA for the CDR3 is TGTGCCAGCAGTGAAGGTCAGGCCCACTATGGCTACACCTTC. Residues: CASSEGQAHYGYTF.

CDR3 sequence (DNA): TGTGCCAGTTTGAGGGACAGGGATTCACCCCTCCACTTT. Protein product: CASLRDRDSPLHF. The rearrangement joins TRBV19 to TRBJ1-6; 9 bases fit TRBD1. This CDR3 has 13 amino acids. Germline V gives CDR1 LNHDA, CDR2 SQIVND (reference sequence). The ends lost 8 bases at V and 8 bases at J; junction bases unmatched: 4.

This clonotype came up many times. The rearrangement uses TRBV7-9 and TRBJ1-1, with 7 bases that match TRBD1. The ends lost 1 base at V and 8 bases at J; junction bases unmatched: 7. This CDR3 contains 14 residues. Germline V CDR1 and CDR2: SEHNR, FQNEAQ (reference sequence). The CDR3 is CASSLGGTVPEAFF. The CDR3 DNA follows: TGTGCCAGCAGCTTAGGCGGGACAGTCCCAGAAGCTTTCTTT.

This clonotype was seen more than once but under ten times. The junction shows a germline mismatch at one end, possibly a read error. This chain links TRBV10-3 with TRBJ2-7; D gene unclear. The CDR3 is 13 residues long. Germline CDR1 and CDR2: ENHRY and SYGVKD. The CDR3 DNA is TGTGCCAGCAGTTTGGCGATCGGATACGAGCAGTACTTC. This encodes CASSLAIGYEQYF.

The chain recombines TRBV10-1 with TRBJ2-1; D perhaps matches TRBD1 (6 bases). CDR3 length: 12 residues. The germline CDR1 and CDR2 sequences are WNHNN and SYGVQD (reference sequence). The germline V and J ends were trimmed by 2 bases and 7 bases, with 6 bases remaining between them. CDR3: CASSETGNEQFF. The CDR3 DNA reads TGCGCCAGCAGTGAGACAGGGAATGAGCAGTTCTTC.